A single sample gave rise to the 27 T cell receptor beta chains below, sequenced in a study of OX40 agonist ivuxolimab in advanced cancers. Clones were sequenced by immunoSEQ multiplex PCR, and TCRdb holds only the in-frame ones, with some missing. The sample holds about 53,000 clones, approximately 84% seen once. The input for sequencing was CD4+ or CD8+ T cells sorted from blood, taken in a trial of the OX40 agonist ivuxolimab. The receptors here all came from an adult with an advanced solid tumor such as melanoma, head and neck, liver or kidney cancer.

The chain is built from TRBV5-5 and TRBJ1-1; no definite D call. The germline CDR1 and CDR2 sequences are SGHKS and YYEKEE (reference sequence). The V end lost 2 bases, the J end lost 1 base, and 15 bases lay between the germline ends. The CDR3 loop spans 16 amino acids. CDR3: CASSLRPPAKNTEAFF. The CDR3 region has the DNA TGTGCCAGCAGCTTAAGACCTCCAGCTAAGAACACTGAAGCTTTCTTT.

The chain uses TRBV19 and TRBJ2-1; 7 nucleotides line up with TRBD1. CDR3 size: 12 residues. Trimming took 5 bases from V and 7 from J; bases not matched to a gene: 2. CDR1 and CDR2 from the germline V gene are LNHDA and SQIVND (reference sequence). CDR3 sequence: CASSDRVNEQFF. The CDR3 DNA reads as TGTGCCAGTAGTGACAGGGTAAATGAGCAGTTCTTC.

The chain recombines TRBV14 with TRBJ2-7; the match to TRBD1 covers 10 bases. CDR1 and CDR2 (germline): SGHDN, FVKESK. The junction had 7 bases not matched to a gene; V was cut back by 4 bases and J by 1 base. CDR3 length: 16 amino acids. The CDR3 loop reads CASSRAPGQGSYEQYF. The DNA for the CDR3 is TGTGCCAGCAGCCGCGCACCGGGACAGGGGTCCTACGAGCAGTACTTC.

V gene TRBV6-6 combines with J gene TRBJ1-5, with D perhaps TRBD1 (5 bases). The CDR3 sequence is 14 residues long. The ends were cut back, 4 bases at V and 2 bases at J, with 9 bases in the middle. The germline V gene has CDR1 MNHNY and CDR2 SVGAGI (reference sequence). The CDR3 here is CASSWDGRNQPQHF. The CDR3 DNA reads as TGTGCCAGCAGTTGGGACGGACGCAATCAGCCCCAGCATTTT.

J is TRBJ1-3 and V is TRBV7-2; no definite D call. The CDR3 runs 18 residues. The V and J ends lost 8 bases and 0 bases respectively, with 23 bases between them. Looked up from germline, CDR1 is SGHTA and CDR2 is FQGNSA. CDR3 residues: CASASRPGNLISGNTIYF. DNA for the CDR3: TGTGCCAGCGCCTCGCGACCGGGGAATTTGATCTCTGGAAACACCATATATTTT.

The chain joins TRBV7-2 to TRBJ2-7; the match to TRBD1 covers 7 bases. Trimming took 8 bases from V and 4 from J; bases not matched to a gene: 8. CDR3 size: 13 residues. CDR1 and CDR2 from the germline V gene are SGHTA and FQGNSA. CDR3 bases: TGTGCCAGCCGAGACAGGGCTGGGTACGAGCAGTACTTC. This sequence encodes CASRDRAGYEQYF.

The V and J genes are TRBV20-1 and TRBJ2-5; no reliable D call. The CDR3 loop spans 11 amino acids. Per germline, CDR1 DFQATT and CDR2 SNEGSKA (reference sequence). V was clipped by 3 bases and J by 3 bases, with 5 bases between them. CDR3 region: CSASLKETQYF. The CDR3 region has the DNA TGCAGTGCTAGCCTTAAAGAGACCCAGTACTTC.

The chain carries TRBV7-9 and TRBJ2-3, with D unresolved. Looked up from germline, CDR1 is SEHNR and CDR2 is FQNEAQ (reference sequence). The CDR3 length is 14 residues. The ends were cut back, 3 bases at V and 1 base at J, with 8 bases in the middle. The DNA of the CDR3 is TGTGCCAGCAGCTTCACCCGGGGCACAGATACGCAGTATTTT. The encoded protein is CASSFTRGTDTQYF.

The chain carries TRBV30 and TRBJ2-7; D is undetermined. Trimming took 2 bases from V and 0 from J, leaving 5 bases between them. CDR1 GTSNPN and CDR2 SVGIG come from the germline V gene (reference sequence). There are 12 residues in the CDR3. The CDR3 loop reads CAWSFSSYEQYF. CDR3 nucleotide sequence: TGTGCCTGGAGTTTTAGCTCCTACGAGCAGTACTTC.

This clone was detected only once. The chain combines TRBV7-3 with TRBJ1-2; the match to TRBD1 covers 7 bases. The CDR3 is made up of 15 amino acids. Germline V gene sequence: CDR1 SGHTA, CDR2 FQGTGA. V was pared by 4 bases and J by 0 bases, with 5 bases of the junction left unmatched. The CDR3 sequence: CASSSRTGANYGYTF. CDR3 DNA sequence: TGTGCCAGCAGCTCCCGGACAGGAGCTAACTATGGCTACACCTTC.

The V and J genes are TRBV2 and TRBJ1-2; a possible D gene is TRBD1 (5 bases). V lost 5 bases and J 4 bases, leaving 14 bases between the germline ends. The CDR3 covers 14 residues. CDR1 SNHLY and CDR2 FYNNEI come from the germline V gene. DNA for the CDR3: TGTGCCAGCAGTCGGGACCGGCAGGGCTATGGCTACACCTTC. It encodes CASSRDRQGYGYTF.

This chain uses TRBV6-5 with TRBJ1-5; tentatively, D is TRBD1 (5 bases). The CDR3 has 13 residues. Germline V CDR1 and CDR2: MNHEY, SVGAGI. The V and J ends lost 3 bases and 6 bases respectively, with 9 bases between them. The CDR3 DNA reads TGTGCCAGCAGTTATGGGGGGGGTCAGCCCCAGCATTTT. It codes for CASSYGGGQPQHF.

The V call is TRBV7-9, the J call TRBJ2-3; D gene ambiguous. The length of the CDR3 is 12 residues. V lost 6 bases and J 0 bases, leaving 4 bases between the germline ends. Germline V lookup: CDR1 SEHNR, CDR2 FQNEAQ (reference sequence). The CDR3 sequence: CASSYSTDTQYF. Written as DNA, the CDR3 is TGTGCCAGCAGTTATAGCACAGATACGCAGTATTTT.

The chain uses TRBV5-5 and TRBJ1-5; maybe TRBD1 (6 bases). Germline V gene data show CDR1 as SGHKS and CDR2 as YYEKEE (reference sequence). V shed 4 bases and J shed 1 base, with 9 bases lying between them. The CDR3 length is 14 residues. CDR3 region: CASSNGQSNQPQHF. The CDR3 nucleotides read TGTGCCAGCAGCAACGGACAGAGCAATCAGCCCCAGCATTTT.

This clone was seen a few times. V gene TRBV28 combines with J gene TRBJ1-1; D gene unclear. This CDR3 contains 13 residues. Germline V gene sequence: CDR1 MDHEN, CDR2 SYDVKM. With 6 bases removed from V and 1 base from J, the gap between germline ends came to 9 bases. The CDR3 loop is CASRPTRNTEAFF. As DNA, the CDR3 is TGTGCCAGCAGACCGACAAGGAACACTGAAGCTTTCTTT. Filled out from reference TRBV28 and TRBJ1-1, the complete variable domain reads DVKVTQSSRYLVKRTGEKVFLECVQDMDHENMFWYRQDPGLGLRLIYFSYDVKMKEKGDIPEGYSVSREKKERFSLILESASTNQTSMYLCASRPTRNTEAFFGQGTRLTVV.

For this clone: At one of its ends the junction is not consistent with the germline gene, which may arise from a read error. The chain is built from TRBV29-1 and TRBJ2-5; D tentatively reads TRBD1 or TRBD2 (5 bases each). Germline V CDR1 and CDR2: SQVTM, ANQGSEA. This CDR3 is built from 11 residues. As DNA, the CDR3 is TGCAGCGTCGGGACGCAAGGGACCCAGTACTTC. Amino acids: CSVGTQGTQYF.

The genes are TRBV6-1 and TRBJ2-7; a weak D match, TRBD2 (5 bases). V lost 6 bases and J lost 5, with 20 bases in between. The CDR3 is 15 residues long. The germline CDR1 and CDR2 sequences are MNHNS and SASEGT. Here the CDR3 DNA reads TGTGCCAGCAGCACCGGAGGTTGGTCTCAGGACGAGCAGTACTTC. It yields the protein CASSTGGWSQDEQYF.

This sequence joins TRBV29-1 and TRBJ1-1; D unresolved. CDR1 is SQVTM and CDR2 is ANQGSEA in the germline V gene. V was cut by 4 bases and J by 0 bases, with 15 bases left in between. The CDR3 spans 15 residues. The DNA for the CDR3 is TGCAGCGTTGCAGTTCGGCACCCATTGAACACTGAAGCTTTCTTT. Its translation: CSVAVRHPLNTEAFF.

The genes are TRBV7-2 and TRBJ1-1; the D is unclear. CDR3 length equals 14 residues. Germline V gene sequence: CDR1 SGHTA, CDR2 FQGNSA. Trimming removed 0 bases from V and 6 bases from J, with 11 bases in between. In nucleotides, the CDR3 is TGTGCCAGCAGCTTAGCGTGGGCGAGTCCTGAAGCTTTCTTT. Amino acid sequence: CASSLAWASPEAFF. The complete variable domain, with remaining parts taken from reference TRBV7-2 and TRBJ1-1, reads GAGVSQSPSNKVTEKGKDVELRCDPISGHTALYWYRQSLGQGLEFLIYFQGNSAPDKSGLPSDRFSAERTGGSVSTLTIQRTQQEDSAVYLCASSLAWASPEAFFGQGTRLTVV.

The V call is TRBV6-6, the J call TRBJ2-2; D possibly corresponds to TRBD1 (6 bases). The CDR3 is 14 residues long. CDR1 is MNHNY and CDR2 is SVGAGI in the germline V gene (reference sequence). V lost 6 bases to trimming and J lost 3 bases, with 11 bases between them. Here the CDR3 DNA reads TGTGCCAGCAGACCCGGACAGTACACCGGGGAGCTGTTTTTT. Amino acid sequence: CASRPGQYTGELFF.

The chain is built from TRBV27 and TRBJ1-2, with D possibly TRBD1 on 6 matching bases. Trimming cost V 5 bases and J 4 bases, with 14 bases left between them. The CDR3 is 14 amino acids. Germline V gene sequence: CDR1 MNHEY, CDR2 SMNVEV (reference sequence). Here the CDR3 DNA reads TGTGCCAGCAGTAGACTACAGGGCCTCTATGGCTACACCTTC. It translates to CASSRLQGLYGYTF.

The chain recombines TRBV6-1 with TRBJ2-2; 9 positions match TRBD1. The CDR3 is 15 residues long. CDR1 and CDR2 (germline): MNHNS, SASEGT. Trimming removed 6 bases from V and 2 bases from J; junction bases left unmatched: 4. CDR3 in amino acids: CASRSGQGNTGELFF. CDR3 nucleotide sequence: TGTGCCAGCAGATCGGGACAGGGTAACACCGGGGAGCTGTTTTTT.

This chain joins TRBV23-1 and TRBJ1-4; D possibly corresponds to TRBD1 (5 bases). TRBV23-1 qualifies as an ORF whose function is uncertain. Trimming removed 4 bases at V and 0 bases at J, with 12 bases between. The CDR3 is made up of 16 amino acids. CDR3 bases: TGCGCCAGCAGTCCACGACAGAAAGCAACTAATGAAAAACTGTTTTTT. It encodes CASSPRQKATNEKLFF.

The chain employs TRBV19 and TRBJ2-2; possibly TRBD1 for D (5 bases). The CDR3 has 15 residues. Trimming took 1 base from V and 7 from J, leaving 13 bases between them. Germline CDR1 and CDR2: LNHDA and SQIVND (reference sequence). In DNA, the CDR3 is TGTGCCAGTAGTATAGTGGGGCTCCTCGGCGGGGAGCTGTTTTTT. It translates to CASSIVGLLGGELFF.

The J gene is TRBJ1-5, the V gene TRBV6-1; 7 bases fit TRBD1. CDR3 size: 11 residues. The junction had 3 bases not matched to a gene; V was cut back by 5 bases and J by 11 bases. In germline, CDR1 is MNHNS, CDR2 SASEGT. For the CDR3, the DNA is TGTGCCAGCAGTTACAGGGGAGCCCAGCATTTT. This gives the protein CASSYRGAQHF.

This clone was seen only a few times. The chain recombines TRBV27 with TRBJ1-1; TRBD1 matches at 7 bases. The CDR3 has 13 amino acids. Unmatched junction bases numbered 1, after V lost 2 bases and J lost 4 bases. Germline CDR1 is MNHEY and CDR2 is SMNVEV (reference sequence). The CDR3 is CASSLDRATEAFF. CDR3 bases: TGTGCCAGCAGTTTAGACAGGGCCACTGAAGCTTTCTTT.

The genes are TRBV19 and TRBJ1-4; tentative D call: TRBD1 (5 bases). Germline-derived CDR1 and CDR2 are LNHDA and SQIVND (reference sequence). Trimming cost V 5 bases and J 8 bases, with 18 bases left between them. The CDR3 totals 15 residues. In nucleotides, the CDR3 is TGTGCCAGTAGTGCCTCCCGGGACGGAGGCGAAAAACTGTTTTTT. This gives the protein CASSASRDGGEKLFF.